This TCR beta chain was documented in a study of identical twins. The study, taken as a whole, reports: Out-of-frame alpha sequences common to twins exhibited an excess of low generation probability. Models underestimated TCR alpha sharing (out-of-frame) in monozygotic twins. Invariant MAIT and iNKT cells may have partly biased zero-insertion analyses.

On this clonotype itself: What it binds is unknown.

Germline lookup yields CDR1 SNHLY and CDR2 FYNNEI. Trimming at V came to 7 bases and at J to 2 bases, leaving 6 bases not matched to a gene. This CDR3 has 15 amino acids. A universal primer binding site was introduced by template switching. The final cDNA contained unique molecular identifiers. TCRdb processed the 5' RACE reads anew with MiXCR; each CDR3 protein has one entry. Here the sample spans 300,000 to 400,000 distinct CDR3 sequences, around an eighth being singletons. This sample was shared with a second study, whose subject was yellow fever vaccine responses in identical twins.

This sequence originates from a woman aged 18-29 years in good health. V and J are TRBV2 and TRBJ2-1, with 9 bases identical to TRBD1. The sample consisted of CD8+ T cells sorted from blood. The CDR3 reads CASINTGGPYNEQFF. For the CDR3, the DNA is TGTGCCAGCATCAACACAGGGGGCCCCTACAATGAGCAGTTCTTC.